This T cell receptor beta chain was identified in a study of shared clonotypes between healthy human individuals. Study at large: Donor ages ranged 18 to 49 years: a couple of women, a few men.

The V gene's germline CDR1 is SNHLY and CDR2 FYNNEI. The junction had 9 bases not matched to a gene; V was cut back by 5 bases and J by 9 bases. The CDR3 consists of 15 residues. Per the study methods: Filtering was not the same, since immunoSEQ gave junction-only sequences without quality scores. Method: immunoSEQ multiplex PCR; TCRdb's copy keeps in-frame clones and lacks some. That table gives V, J and clone size, and the DNA gave D and trimming. The table lists about 2,500,000 clones, more than 90% of them singletons. All participating donors were Caucasian adults from Nashville, Tennessee. The chain joins TRBV2 to TRBJ2-1, with 11 bases fitting TRBD2. The sequenced material came from naive CD4+ T cells sorted from blood. Subset in this sample: CD45RA+ positively selected. This TCR was sampled from a man between 18 and 35 years old in good health. The chain's CDR3 is CASSQIAGGPGEQFF. The CDR3 DNA reads as TGTGCCAGCAGTCAAATAGCGGGAGGGCCCGGTGAGCAGTTCTTC.